Listed below are T cell receptor beta chains from one sample, sequenced in a study of cytomegalovirus exposure and HLA in healthy donors. Sequenced by immunoSEQ multiplex PCR; TCRdb stores in-frame clones only, minus some. The table includes approximately 140,000 clones, nearly 80% detected once. Sample: PBMCs. The receptors were gathered from a male donor in good health and CMV-seronegative. Both conserved end residues are trimmed from each CDR3.

v_gene: TRBV6-1; j_gene: TRBJ1-1; CDR3aa: ASSEMGMNTEAF
v_gene: TRBV5-1; j_gene: NA; CDR3aa: ASSSTSFYEQY
v_gene: TRBV10-3; j_gene: TRBJ2-5; CDR3aa: AIRDPMRGPQETQY
v_gene: TRBV7-9; j_gene: TRBJ2-1; CDR3aa: ASSSLRTDRYNEQF
v_gene: TRBV6-1; j_gene: TRBJ2-7; CDR3aa: ASRDAGQGLEQY
v_gene: TRBV7-2; j_gene: TRBJ2-7; CDR3aa: ASSSPPGTDYEQY
v_gene: TRBV28; j_gene: TRBJ1-6; CDR3aa: ASCTRRHYNSPLH
v_gene: TRBV28; j_gene: TRBJ2-5; CDR3aa: ASTFGGVGGRETQY
v_gene: TRBV27; j_gene: TRBJ1-5; CDR3aa: ASRPAGTGRQPQH
v_gene: TRBV6-1; j_gene: TRBJ1-2; CDR3aa: ASSAIPGSDFGYT
v_gene: TRBV28; j_gene: TRBJ1-6; CDR3aa: ASSPTGRGNSPLH
v_gene: TRBV27; j_gene: TRBJ1-1; CDR3aa: ASSLTGSHTEAF
v_gene: TRBV7-8; j_gene: TRBJ2-2; CDR3aa: ASSLRSPGQGSGRVTGELF
v_gene: TRBV5-1; j_gene: TRBJ2-5; CDR3aa: ASSLTGGYQETQY
v_gene: TRBV2; j_gene: NA; CDR3aa: ASSGPLAGLTYEQY
v_gene: TRBV5-4; j_gene: TRBJ1-1; CDR3aa: ASSLPLPNTEAF
v_gene: TRBV7-2; j_gene: TRBJ2-7; CDR3aa: ASSLAPFSGGIRSLAYEQY
v_gene: TRBV18; j_gene: TRBJ1-1; CDR3aa: ASSPTQGSPPEAF
v_gene: TRBV7-9; j_gene: TRBJ2-5; CDR3aa: ASSRGSETQY
v_gene: TRBV6-1; j_gene: TRBJ1-1; CDR3aa: ASSEDAPVNTEAF
v_gene: TRBV6-5; j_gene: TRBJ1-6; CDR3aa: ASSYTTGLNSPLH
v_gene: TRBV29-1; j_gene: TRBJ1-5; CDR3aa: SVADSSNQPQH
v_gene: TRBV19; j_gene: TRBJ2-5; CDR3aa: ASSIGGRETQY
v_gene: TRBV11-2; j_gene: TRBJ1-1; CDR3aa: ASSFQGFNTEAF
v_gene: TRBV11-1; j_gene: TRBJ1-6; CDR3aa: ASSPARNSPLH
v_gene: TRBV6-1; j_gene: TRBJ2-6; CDR3aa: ASSASSYSGANVLT